The T cell receptor beta chain under discussion was sequenced for a study of T cell repertoires and Cas9 in healthy adults. Germline V gene sequence: CDR1 LNHDA, CDR2 SQIVND (reference sequence). With 7 bases clipped from V and 7 bases from J, the junction kept 12 bases outside the gene matches. The CDR3 contains 15 residues. Only a few counts were recorded for this clone. Produced via immunoSEQ multiplex PCR; TCRdb's table is partial and in-frame only. The top ten hold approximately 1.5% of the sample, which has about 20,000 clones, 91% seen once. The rearrangement links TRBV19 to TRBJ1-1, with 10 nucleotides matching TRBD1. This TCR was sampled from a human donor in good health. The sequenced material came from CD4+ effector T cells (CD127+, CD25-, CD137-, CD154-) from PBMCs; culture status not recorded. CDR3 loop: CASIPPGRDRGEAFF. The CDR3 DNA is TGTGCCAGTATACCACCGGGCCGGGACAGGGGTGAAGCTTTCTTT.